This T cell receptor beta chain was captured in a study of STAT5B mutations in CD4+ large granular lymphocyte leukemia. The data were produced by immunoSEQ multiplex PCR, yet TCRdb's version contains in-frame clones alone and is incomplete. The sample includes around 33,000 clones, about four fifths of them seen just once. CDR3 length: 12 residues. V was shortened by 4 bases and J by 1 base, with 8 bases between the two germline ends. Germline CDR1 is SQVTM and CDR2 is ANQGSEA. The sample was CD4+ T cells from blood buffy coats. This TCR was recovered from a human donor in good health. The chain joins TRBV29-1 to TRBJ2-7, with a possible D match to TRBD1 (5 bases). DNA for the CDR3: TGCAGCGTTGGGGGCAGGTCCTACGAGCAGTACTTC. This translates into CSVGGRSYEQYF.